This T cell receptor (beta chain) came from a study of Ad26.COV2.S vaccination and SARS-CoV-2 variants. Study findings and constraints: Vaccinees and placebo recipients showed similar non-spike TCR breadth. In TCR breadth and depth analyses, total T cell responses may have been underestimated. Post-vaccination spike-specific CD8+ and CD4+ T cell responses reportedly had substantial breadth.

Comments on this clone: Its antigen is undetermined.

Clones were read by immunoSEQ multiplex PCR, and TCRdb kept only the in-frame ones, dropping some. Among around 400,000 clones listed, over 75% were seen once. This sample's treatment: around 19 received Ad26.COV2.S at low or high dose, single or two shots; 5 received placebo; per-sample allocation not given. Sampling took place 63 days after the first vaccine or placebo injection. In the vaccine, an Ad26 vector expressed the SARS-CoV-2 spike of the Wuhan strain. The CDR3 is made up of 17 amino acids. CDR1 LNHNV and CDR2 YYDKDF come from the germline V gene (reference sequence). V was pared by 0 bases and J by 5 bases, with 12 bases of the junction left unmatched.

The clonotype was recovered from a person between 18 and 59 years old who received the Ad26.COV2.S COVID-19 vaccine or a placebo. The sequencing used peripheral blood, collected in a trial of Ad26.COV2.S vaccine versus placebo. The chain links TRBV15 to TRBJ2-7, with TRBD2 matching 8 bases. The CDR3 reads CATSRDGGGRGKDEQYF. CDR3 bases: TGTGCCACCAGCAGAGATGGCGGGGGGCGCGGTAAGGACGAGCAGTACTTC.